Listed below are T cell receptor beta chains from one sample, sequenced in a study of shared clonotypes between healthy human individuals. The assay was immunoSEQ multiplex PCR, and TCRdb's table has in-frame clones only and misses some. Among around 940,000 clones listed, 76% were seen once. The sample taken for sequencing was memory CD4+ T cells sorted from blood. The receptor set was obtained from a man aged 18 to 35 in good health. The CDR3 runs from the conserved cysteine through the conserved F or W. A D gene is named only where the DNA matches it firmly. The listing skips clone size in some rows; elsewhere it reads once, few, many or a size class.

D gene	clone size	J gene	V gene	CDR3 protein	CDR3 DNA
TRBD1	.	TRBJ2-2	TRBV5-6	CASSLGGGVYTGELFF	TGTGCCAGCAGCTTGGGAGGGGGCGTGTACACCGGGGAGCTGTTTTTT
.	many	TRBJ1-1	TRBV28	CASYMNTEAFF	TGTGCCAGTTACATGAACACTGAAGCTTTCTTT
.	.	TRBJ2-7	TRBV27	CASSSLTLSYEQYF	TGTGCCAGCAGTTCCCTGACACTTTCCTACGAGCAGTACTTC
.	.	TRBJ2-2	TRBV5-1	CASSLDHQGTTGELFF	TGCGCCAGCAGCTTGGACCACCAGGGGACCACCGGGGAGCTGTTTTTT
.	.	TRBJ1-2	TRBV6-5	CASRPGAAYGYTF	TGTGCCAGCAGACCCGGTGCTGCCTATGGCTACACCTTC
.	.	TRBJ2-5	TRBV10-1	CARLRARYF	TGCGCCAGGCTACGAGCACGGTACTTC
TRBD2	.	TRBJ2-4	TRBV11-2	CASSLIPGTSASKNIQYF	TGTGCCAGCAGCCTCATCCCCGGGACTAGCGCGTCCAAAAACATTCAGTACTTC
.	.	TRBJ2-7	TRBV28	CASTPPKTYEQYF	TGTGCCAGCACCCCGCCCAAGACCTACGAGCAGTACTTC
.	.	TRBJ2-3	TRBV5-1	CASRTTTGNPDTQYF	TGCGCCAGCAGGACAACAACAGGGAACCCAGATACGCAGTATTTT
.	.	TRBJ1-2	TRBV5-6	CASSSLKVAGNGYTF	TGTGCCAGCAGCTCTCTGAAGGTGGCCGGGAATGGCTACACCTTC
TRBD2	.	TRBJ2-7	TRBV4-3	CASSQDRASGSEQYF	TGCGCCAGCAGCCAAGATCGGGCTAGCGGGAGCGAGCAGTACTTC
.	once	TRBJ2-3	TRBV6-1	CALVGTPVDTQYF	TGTGCCCTGGTGGGGACCCCCGTGGATACGCAGTATTTT
TRBD1	many	TRBJ1-2	TRBV28	CASSSRQGGRYGYTF	TGTGCCAGCAGTTCGCGACAGGGTGGTCGTTATGGCTACACCTTC
.	.	TRBJ1-1	TRBV18	CASSPPTEGGEAFF	TGTGCCAGCTCACCGCCTACCGAGGGCGGTGAAGCTTTCTTT
TRBD1	.	TRBJ2-5	TRBV29-1	CSVLQGAWETQYF	TGCAGCGTCCTTCAGGGGGCGTGGGAGACCCAGTACTTC
TRBD1	few	TRBJ1-6	TRBV7-9	CASSPDRGKGDSPLHF	TGTGCCAGCAGCCCCGACAGGGGAAAAGGCGATTCACCCCTCCACTTT
.	.	TRBJ1-1	TRBV5-8	CASSAKQGRTEAFF	TGTGCCAGCAGCGCTAAACAGGGAAGGACTGAAGCTTTCTTT
.	.	TRBJ1-5	TRBV18	CASSPPGGGNQPQHF	TGTGCCAGCTCACCACCGGGAGGGGGCAATCAGCCCCAGCATTTT
.	.	TRBJ1-4	TRBV5-1	CASSLNGAGEKLFF	TGCGCCAGCAGCTTGAACGGGGCGGGGGAAAAACTGTTTTTT
.	.	TRBJ2-7	TRBV9	CASSPRLGSYEQYF	TGTGCCAGCAGCCCTCGACTAGGTTCCTACGAGCAGTACTTC
TRBD2	.	TRBJ2-5	TRBV5-1	CASSALAGGKETQYF	TGCGCCAGCAGCGCCCTAGCGGGGGGGAAGGAGACCCAGTACTTC
.	.	TRBJ1-1	TRBV15	CATSDRELNTEAFF	TGTGCCACCAGCGACCGGGAATTGAACACTGAAGCTTTCTTT
.	.	TRBJ1-5	TRBV30	CAWSEGQFNQPQHF	TGTGCCTGGAGCGAAGGACAGTTCAATCAGCCCCAGCATTTT
TRBD1	.	TRBJ2-7	TRBV5-1	CASSLVPGQGYEQYF	TGCGCCAGCAGCTTGGTTCCGGGACAGGGGTACGAGCAGTACTTC
.	.	TRBJ2-4	TRBV7-9	CASSLAGLADIQYF	TGTGCCAGCAGCCTAGCTGGGTTAGCGGACATTCAGTACTTC
TRBD1	.	TRBJ1-5	TRBV28	CASSPPGQLNQPQHF	TGTGCCAGCAGTCCCCCGGGACAGTTGAATCAGCCCCAGCATTTT
.	few	TRBJ1-3	TRBV6-5	CASHRQAPSGNTIYF	TGTGCCAGCCACCGTCAGGCTCCCTCTGGAAACACCATATATTTT
.	.	TRBJ1-5	TRBV19	CASSIAVLGTYSNQPQHF	TGTGCCAGTAGTATAGCTGTCTTGGGGACGTATAGCAATCAGCCCCAGCATTTT
TRBD1	.	TRBJ2-7	TRBV28	CASSTRDRASYEQYF	TGTGCCAGCAGTACCCGGGACAGGGCCTCCTACGAGCAGTACTTC
TRBD2	.	TRBJ2-1	TRBV5-1	CASSASGGYNEQFF	TGCGCCAGCAGCGCTAGCGGGGGCTACAATGAGCAGTTCTTC
.	.	TRBJ1-2	TRBV27	CASLGGGGGYTF	TGTGCCAGCCTCGGGGGGGGAGGTGGCTACACCTTC
TRBD1	.	TRBJ2-1	TRBV29-1	CSVGGDRRPSSYNEQFF	TGCAGCGTTGGTGGGGACAGGCGTCCTAGCTCCTACAATGAGCAGTTCTTC
.	.	TRBJ1-3	TRBV30	CAWSGRGSGNTIYF	TGTGCCTGGAGTGGCAGGGGCTCTGGAAACACCATATATTTT
.	.	TRBJ2-2	TRBV7-6	CASSLATGELFF	TGTGCCAGCAGCCTAGCAACCGGGGAGCTGTTTTTT
.	.	TRBJ2-7	TRBV11-3	CASSPVKSSYEQYF	TGTGCCAGCAGCCCCGTAAAGAGCTCCTACGAGCAGTACTTC
.	.	TRBJ2-5	TRBV6-6	CASSYRVSETQYF	TGTGCCAGCAGTTACAGGGTTTCGGAGACCCAGTACTTC
TRBD1	.	TRBJ1-2	TRBV30	CAWRTDRGRGYTF	TGTGCCTGGAGGACGGACAGGGGGCGGGGCTACACCTTC
.	.	TRBJ2-2	TRBV10-1	CASSESGRNTGELFF	TGCGCCAGCAGTGAGTCTGGCAGGAACACCGGGGAGCTGTTTTTT
TRBD1	many	TRBJ1-6	TRBV11-2	CASSSTQGAKNSPLHF	TGTGCCAGCAGCTCCACACAGGGGGCAAAGAATTCACCCCTCCACTTT
.	.	TRBJ1-1	TRBV30	CAQDRLNTEAFF	TGTGCCCAAGACAGACTGAACACTGAAGCTTTCTTT
TRBD2	.	TRBJ2-1	TRBV4-1	CASSPKAGSGNPYNEQFF	TGCGCCAGCAGCCCTAAGGCGGGTAGCGGGAACCCCTACAATGAGCAGTTCTTC
TRBD2	.	TRBJ2-1	TRBV6-6	CASSPSGRIDNEQFF	TGTGCCAGCAGTCCTAGCGGGAGAATTGACAATGAGCAGTTCTTC
.	.	TRBJ1-1	TRBV11-2	CASSLSGSIMNTEAFF	TGTGCCAGCAGCCTCTCCGGGTCGATTATGAACACTGAAGCTTTCTTT
TRBD2	.	TRBJ2-2	TRBV7-2	CASSLAGVAGELFF	TGTGCCAGCAGCCTAGCGGGAGTGGCCGGGGAGCTGTTTTTT
TRBD1	.	TRBJ2-7	TRBV7-2	CASSLGDSFSYEQYF	TGTGCCAGCAGCTTAGGGGACAGCTTCTCCTACGAGCAGTACTTC
.	.	TRBJ1-6	TRBV14	CASSLSGWRSPLHF	TGTGCCAGCAGCCTGTCCGGGTGGAGATCACCCCTCCACTTT
TRBD1	few	TRBJ2-4	TRBV19	CASSTGQGAGKNIQYF	TGTGCCAGTAGTACAGGACAGGGGGCGGGCAAAAACATTCAGTACTTC
.	.	TRBJ2-7	TRBV19	CASRKNGRAEQYF	TGTGCCAGTAGAAAAAACGGCAGGGCCGAGCAGTACTTC
.	.	TRBJ1-1	TRBV6-5	CASSYSSGIMNTEAFF	TGTGCCAGCAGTTACTCGTCGGGAATTATGAACACTGAAGCTTTCTTT
.	.	TRBJ2-7	TRBV7-9	CASSLEEYEQYF	TGTGCCAGCAGCTTAGAAGAGTACGAGCAGTACTTC
TRBD2	.	TRBJ2-5	TRBV25-1	CASSVLTSGGVETQYF	TGTGCCAGCAGTGTTTTGACTAGCGGGGGGGTGGAGACCCAGTACTTC
TRBD1	few	TRBJ2-2	TRBV7-3	CASSQSGQYTGELFF	TGTGCCAGCAGCCAGTCGGGACAGTACACCGGGGAGCTGTTTTTT
TRBD1	.	TRBJ1-6	TRBV9	CASSGATGESSYNSPLHF	TGTGCCAGCAGCGGGGCGACAGGGGAGAGCTCCTATAATTCACCCCTCCACTTT
.	once	TRBJ1-1	TRBV6-5	CASKPRAATEAFF	TGTGCCAGCAAACCACGGGCTGCCACTGAAGCTTTCTTT
.	.	TRBJ2-7	TRBV2	CASSRVRDKSYEQYF	TGTGCCAGCAGTCGGGTTCGGGACAAATCCTACGAGCAGTACTTC
TRBD1	.	TRBJ1-4	TRBV18	CASSSTQGAAEKLFF	TGTGCCAGCTCATCTACTCAGGGGGCTGCTGAAAAACTGTTTTTT
.	.	TRBJ2-5	TRBV4-1	CASSRAYTGTQRNQETQYF	TGCGCCAGCAGCCGGGCCTACACCGGGACACAGAGGAATCAAGAGACCCAGTACTTC
.	.	TRBJ1-6	TRBV19	CASSGSPLVGNSPLHF	TGTGCCAGTAGTGGCTCCCCGTTGGTCGGGAATTCACCCCTCCACTTT
.	.	TRBJ1-2	TRBV4-1	CASSQQGLSYGYTF	TGCGCCAGCAGCCAGCAGGGTCTGAGCTATGGCTACACCTTC